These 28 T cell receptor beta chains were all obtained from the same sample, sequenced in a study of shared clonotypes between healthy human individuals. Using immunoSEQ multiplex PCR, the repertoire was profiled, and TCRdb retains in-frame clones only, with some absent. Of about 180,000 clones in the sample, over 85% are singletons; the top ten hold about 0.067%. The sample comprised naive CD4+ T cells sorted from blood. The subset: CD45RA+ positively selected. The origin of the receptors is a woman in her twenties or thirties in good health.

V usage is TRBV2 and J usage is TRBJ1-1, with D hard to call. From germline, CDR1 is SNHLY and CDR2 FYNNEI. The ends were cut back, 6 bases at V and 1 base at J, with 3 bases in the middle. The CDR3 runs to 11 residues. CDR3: CASRENTEAFF. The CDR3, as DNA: TGTGCCAGCAGAGAGAACACTGAAGCTTTCTTT.

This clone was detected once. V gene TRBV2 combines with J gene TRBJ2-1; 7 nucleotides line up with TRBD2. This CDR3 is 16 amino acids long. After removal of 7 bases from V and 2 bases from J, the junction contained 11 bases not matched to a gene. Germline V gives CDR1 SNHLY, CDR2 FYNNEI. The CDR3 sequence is CASKGKRGAPYNEQFF. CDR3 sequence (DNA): TGTGCCAGCAAAGGAAAGCGGGGAGCTCCCTACAATGAGCAGTTCTTC. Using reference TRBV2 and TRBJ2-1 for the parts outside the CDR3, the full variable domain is EPEVTQTPSHQVTQMGQEVILRCVPISNHLYFYWYRQILGQKVEFLVSFYNNEISEKSEIFDDQFSVERPDGSNFTLKIRSTKLEDSAMYFCASKGKRGAPYNEQFFGPGTRLTVL.

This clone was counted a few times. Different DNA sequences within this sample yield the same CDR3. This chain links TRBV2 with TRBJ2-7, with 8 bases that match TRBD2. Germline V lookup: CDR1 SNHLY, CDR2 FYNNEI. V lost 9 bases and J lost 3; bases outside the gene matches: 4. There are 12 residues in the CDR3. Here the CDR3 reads CASSREGYEQYF. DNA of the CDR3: TGTGCCAGTAGCCGGGAGGGCTACGAGCAGTACTTC.

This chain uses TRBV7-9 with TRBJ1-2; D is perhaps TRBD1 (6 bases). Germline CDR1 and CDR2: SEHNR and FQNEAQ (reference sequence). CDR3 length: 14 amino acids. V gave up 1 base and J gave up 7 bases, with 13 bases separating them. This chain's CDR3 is CASSLEGVGVGYTF. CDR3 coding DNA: TGTGCCAGCAGCTTAGAGGGGGTTGGGGTTGGCTACACCTTC.

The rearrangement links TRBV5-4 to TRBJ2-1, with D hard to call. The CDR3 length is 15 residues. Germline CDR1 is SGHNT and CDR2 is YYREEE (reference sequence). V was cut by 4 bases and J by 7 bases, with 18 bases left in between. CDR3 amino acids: CASSQDVASRNEQFF. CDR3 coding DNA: TGTGCCAGCAGCCAGGATGTGGCTAGTAGGAATGAGCAGTTCTTC.

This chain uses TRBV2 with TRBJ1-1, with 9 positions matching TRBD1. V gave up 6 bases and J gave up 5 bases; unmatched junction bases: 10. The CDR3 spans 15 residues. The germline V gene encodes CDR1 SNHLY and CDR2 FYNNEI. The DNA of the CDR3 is TGTGCCAGCAGGGGGGGACAGGGTAGAAGTACTGAAGCTTTCTTT. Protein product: CASRGGQGRSTEAFF.

In DNA form, the CDR3 reads TGTGCCAGCAGCTCCGGGGCGAGTTACGAGCAGTACTTC. Amino acid sequence: CASSSGASYEQYF. V usage is TRBV7-9 and J usage is TRBJ2-7; D possibly uses TRBD1 or TRBD2 (5 bases each). CDR1 and CDR2 (germline): SEHNR, FQNEAQ (reference sequence). V dropped 4 bases and J dropped 4 bases, with 11 bases sitting between them. CDR3 size: 13 residues. The full variable domain, rest sourced from reference TRBV7-9 and TRBJ2-7, is DTGVSQNPRHKITKRGQNVTFRCDPISEHNRLYWYRQTLGQGPEFLTYFQNEAQLEKSRLLSDRFSAERPKGSFSTLEIQRTEQGDSAMYLCASSSGASYEQYFGPGTRLTVT.

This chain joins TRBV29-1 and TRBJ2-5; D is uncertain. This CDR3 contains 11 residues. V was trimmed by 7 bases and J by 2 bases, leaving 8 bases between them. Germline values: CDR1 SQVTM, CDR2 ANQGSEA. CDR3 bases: TGCAGCGGTGGGCTACAAGAGACCCAGTACTTC. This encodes CSGGLQETQYF. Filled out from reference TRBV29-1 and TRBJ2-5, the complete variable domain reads SAVISQKPSRDICQRGTSLTIQCQVDSQVTMMFWYRQQPGQSLTLIATANQGSEATYESGFVIDKFPISRPNLTFSTLTVSNMSPEDSSIYLCSGGLQETQYFGPGTRLLVL.

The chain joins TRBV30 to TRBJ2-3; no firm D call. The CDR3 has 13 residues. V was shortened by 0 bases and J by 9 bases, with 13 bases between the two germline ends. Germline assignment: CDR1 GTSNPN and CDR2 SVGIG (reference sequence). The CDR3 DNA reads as TGTGCCTGGAGTGTAGTGTGGGCTGGGACGCAGTATTTT. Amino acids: CAWSVVWAGTQYF.

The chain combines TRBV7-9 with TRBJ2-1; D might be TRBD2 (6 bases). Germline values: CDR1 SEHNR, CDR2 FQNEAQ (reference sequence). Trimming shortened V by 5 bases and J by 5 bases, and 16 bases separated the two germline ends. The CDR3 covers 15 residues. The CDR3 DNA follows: TGTGCCAGCAGCCCCCCGGGGGAGGCCCACAATGAGCAGTTCTTC. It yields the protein CASSPPGEAHNEQFF.

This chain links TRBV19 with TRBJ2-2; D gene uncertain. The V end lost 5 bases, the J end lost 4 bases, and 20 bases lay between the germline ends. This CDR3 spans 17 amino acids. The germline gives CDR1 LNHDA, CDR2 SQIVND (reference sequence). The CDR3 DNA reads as TGTGCCAGTAGTCCATCTCTTCATGGCGGAACCACCGGGGAGCTGTTTTTT. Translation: CASSPSLHGGTTGELFF. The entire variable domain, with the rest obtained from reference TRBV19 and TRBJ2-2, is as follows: DGGITQSPKYLFRKEGQNVTLSCEQNLNHDAMYWYRQDPGQGLRLIYYSQIVNDFQKGDIAEGYSVSREKKESFPLTVTSAQKNPTAFYLCASSPSLHGGTTGELFFGEGSRLTVL.

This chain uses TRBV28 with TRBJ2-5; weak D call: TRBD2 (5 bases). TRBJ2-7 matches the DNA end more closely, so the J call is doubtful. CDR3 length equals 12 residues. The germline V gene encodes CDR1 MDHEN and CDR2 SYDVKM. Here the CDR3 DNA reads TGTGCCAGCAGTTTCGGGGTTTACGAGCAGTACTTC. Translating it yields CASSFGVYEQYF.

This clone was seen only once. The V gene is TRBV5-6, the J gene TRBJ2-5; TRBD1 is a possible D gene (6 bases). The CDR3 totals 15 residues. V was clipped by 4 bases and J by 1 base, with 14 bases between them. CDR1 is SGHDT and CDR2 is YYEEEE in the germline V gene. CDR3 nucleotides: TGTGCCAGCAGCCCCTTACAGGGATTCCAAGAGACCCAGTACTTC. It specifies CASSPLQGFQETQYF.

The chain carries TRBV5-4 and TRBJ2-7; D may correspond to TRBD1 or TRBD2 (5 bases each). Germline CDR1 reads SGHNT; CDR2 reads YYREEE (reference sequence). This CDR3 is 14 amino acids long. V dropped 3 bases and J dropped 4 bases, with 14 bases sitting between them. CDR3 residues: CASSSWGSGYEQYF. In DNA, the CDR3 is TGTGCCAGCAGCTCCTGGGGGAGTGGTTACGAGCAGTACTTC. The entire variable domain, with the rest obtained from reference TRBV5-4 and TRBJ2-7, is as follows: ETGVTQSPTHLIKTRGQQVTLRCSSQSGHNTVSWYQQALGQGPQFIFQYYREEENGRGNFPPRFSGLQFPNYSSELNVNALELDDSALYLCASSSWGSGYEQYFGPGTRLTVT.

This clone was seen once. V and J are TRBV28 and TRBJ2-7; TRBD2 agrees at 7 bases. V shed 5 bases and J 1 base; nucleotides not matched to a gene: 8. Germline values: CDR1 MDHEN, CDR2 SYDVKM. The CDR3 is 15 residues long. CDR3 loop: CASSEWRESSYEQYF. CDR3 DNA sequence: TGTGCCAGCAGTGAATGGCGGGAGTCGTCCTACGAGCAGTACTTC.

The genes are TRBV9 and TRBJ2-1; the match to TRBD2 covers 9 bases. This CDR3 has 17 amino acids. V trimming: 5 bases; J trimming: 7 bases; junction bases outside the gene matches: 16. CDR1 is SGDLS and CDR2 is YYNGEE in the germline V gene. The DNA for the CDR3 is TGTGCCAGCAGTGAGATAGGTAGCGGGAGAAGTCGAAATGAGCAGTTCTTC. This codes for CASSEIGSGRSRNEQFF.

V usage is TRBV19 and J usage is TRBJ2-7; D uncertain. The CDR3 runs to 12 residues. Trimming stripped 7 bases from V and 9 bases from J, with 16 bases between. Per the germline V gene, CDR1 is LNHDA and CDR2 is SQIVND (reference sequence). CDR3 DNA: TGTGCCAGTACCATGACTGGGGTCCCGCAGTACTTC. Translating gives CASTMTGVPQYF.

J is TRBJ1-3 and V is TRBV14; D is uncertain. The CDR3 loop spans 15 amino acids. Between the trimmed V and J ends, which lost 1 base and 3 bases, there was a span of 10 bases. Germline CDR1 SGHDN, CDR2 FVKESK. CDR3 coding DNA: TGTGCCAGCAGCCAAGGAGGGTTTTTTGGAAACACCATATATTTT. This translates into CASSQGGFFGNTIYF.

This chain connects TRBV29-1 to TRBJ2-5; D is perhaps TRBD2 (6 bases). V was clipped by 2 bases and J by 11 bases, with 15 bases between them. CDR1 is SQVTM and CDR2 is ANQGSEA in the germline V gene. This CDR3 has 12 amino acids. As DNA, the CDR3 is TGCAGCGTTGAAAGACTATGGGGGGAGCAGTACTTC. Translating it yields CSVERLWGEQYF.

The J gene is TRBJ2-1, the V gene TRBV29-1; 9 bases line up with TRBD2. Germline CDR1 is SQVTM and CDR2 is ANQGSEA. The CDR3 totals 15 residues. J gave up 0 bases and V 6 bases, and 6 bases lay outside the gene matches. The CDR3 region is CSVLSSGSSYNEQFF. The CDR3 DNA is TGCAGCGTGTTGAGTAGCGGGAGCTCCTACAATGAGCAGTTCTTC.

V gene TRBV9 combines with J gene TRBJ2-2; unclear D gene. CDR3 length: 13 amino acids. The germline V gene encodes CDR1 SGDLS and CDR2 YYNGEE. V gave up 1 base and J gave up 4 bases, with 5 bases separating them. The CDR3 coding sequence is TGTGCCAGCAGCGTAAGGTCCACCGGGGAGCTGTTTTTT. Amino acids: CASSVRSTGELFF.

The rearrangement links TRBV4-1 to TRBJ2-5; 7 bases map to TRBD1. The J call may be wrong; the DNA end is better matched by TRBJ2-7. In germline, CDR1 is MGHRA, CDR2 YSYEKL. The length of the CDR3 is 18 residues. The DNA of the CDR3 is TGCGCCAGCAGCAAGACAGGGACGAAACTTCTCCCGGTATACGAGCAGTACTTC. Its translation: CASSKTGTKLLPVYEQYF.

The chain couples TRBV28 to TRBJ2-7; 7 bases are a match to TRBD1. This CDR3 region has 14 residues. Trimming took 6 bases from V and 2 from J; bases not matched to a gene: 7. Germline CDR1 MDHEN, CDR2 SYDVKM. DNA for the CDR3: TGTGCCAGCAGCGCAGGACAGGTCCCCTACGAGCAGTACTTC. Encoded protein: CASSAGQVPYEQYF.

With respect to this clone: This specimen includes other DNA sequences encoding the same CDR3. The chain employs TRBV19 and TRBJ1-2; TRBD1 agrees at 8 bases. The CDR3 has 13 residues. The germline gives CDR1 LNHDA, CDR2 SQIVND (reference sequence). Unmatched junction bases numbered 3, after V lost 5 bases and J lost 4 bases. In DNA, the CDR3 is TGTGCCAGTAGTCCTACAGGGGGCTATGGCTACACCTTC. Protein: CASSPTGGYGYTF.

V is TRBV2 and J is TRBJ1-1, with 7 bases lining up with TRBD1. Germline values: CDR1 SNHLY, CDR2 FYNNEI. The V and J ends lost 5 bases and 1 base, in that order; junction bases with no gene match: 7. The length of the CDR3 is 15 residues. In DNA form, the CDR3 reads TGTGCCAGCAGTCGCCGGACAGGTCGGAACACTGAAGCTTTCTTT. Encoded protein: CASSRRTGRNTEAFF.

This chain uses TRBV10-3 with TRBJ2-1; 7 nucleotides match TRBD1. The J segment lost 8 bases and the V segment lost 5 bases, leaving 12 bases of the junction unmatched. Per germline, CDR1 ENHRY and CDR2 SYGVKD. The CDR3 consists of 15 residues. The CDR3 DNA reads TGTGCCATCAGTTCGGGACAGCCACTAGTCCATGAGCAGTTCTTC. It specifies CAISSGQPLVHEQFF.

CDR3 residues: CASSHRWENTEAFF. Written as DNA, the CDR3 is TGTGCCAGCAGCCATAGGTGGGAGAACACTGAAGCTTTCTTT. V usage is TRBV11-2 and J usage is TRBJ1-1; D call uncertain. The CDR3 runs to 14 residues. CDR1 is SGHAT and CDR2 is FQNNGV in the germline V gene. The V end was cut by 5 bases, the J end by 1 base, with 11 bases between.

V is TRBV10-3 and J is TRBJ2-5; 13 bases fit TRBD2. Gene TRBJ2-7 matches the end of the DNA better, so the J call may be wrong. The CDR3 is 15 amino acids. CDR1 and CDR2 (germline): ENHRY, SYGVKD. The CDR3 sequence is CAISGPGLAGHEQYF. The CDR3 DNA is TGTGCCATCAGTGGACCGGGACTAGCGGGACACGAGCAGTACTTC.